This T cell receptor (beta chain) was sequenced during a study of T cell changes during pregnancy in multiple sclerosis. The method was immunoSEQ multiplex PCR; TCRdb's version includes in-frame clones alone and lacks a portion of them. The repertoire holds 90,000 to 120,000 clones, with roughly 92% as singletons. Germline assignment: CDR1 SGHTA and CDR2 FQGNSA. V trimming: 6 bases; J trimming: 11 bases; junction bases outside the gene matches: 11. This CDR3 has 13 amino acids. The rearrangement joins TRBV7-2 to TRBJ1-1; 8 bases are shared with TRBD1. Sequencing was performed on peripheral blood, taken in the third trimester of pregnancy. The sequence came from a female donor in good health, enrolled as a control in a pregnancy study. The CDR3 DNA reads TGTGCCAGCAGTTTCGGACAGGGAGGTGACGCTTTCTTT. Translating gives CASSFGQGGDAFF.